This TCR beta chain was captured in a study of cytomegalovirus exposure and HLA in healthy donors. PCR primers comprised 60 Vbeta and 13 Jbeta primers. TCRdb's table, derived via immunoSEQ multiplex PCR, lists solely in-frame clones and lacks some. The sample lists 150,000 to 250,000 clones, about 81% occurring once. What was sequenced was PBMCs. This receptor was identified in a woman in her fifties or sixties in good health and CMV-seropositive.

CDR3 in DNA: TGCGCCAGCAGCCAATCCGGGGGAGGCTATGGCTACACCTTC. Amino acids: CASSQSGGGYGYTF. The gene calls are TRBV4-1 and TRBJ1-2; a weak D match, TRBD1 (5 bases). CDR1 and CDR2 (germline): MGHRA, YSYEKL. V was pared by 2 bases and J by 4 bases, with 11 bases between. The CDR3 length is 14 residues.